This T cell receptor (beta chain) emerged from a study of Ad26.COV2.S vaccination and SARS-CoV-2 variants. About the research overall: Ad26.COV2.S, an intramuscular injection, was given once or twice 56 days apart.

The treatment was: approximately 18 received Ad26.COV2.S at low or high dose, single or two shots; about 5 received placebo; per-sample allocation not given. Day 63 following the first vaccine or placebo injection was when the samples were taken. The donor was a Boston adult aged 18-55 years. Spike of the Wuhan-strain SARS-CoV-2 was expressed by an Ad26 vector, which formed the vaccine. V lost 6 bases and J lost 2, with 10 bases in between. The germline CDR1 and CDR2 sequences are SGHDN and FVKESK. The CDR3 contains 14 residues. Generated by immunoSEQ multiplex PCR, the TCRdb table keeps only in-frame clones and is missing some. The data hold more than 300,000 clones, with around 88% observed a single time.

The TCR comes from a person aged 18 to 59 who received the Ad26.COV2.S COVID-19 vaccine or a placebo. The material sequenced was peripheral blood, taken in a trial of Ad26.COV2.S vaccine versus placebo. V is TRBV14 and J is TRBJ2-2; D is unresolved. The chain's CDR3 is CASRIGENTGELFF. The CDR3, as DNA: TGTGCCAGCAGGATTGGAGAAAACACCGGGGAGCTGTTTTTT. Variable domain in full (rest from reference TRBV14 and TRBJ2-2): EAGVTQFPSHSVIEKGQTVTLRCDPISGHDNLYWYRRVMGKEIKFLLHFVKESKQDESGMPNNRFLAERTGGTYSTLKVQPAELEDSGVYFCASRIGENTGELFFGEGSRLTVL.